The 7 T cell receptor beta chains below were found in one sample sequenced in a study of blood T cell repertoires in COVID-19. Here immunoSEQ multiplex PCR was the method, and the copy in TCRdb shows in-frame clones only, minus some. In the table there are 360,000 or so clones, 88% of which are singletons. Sequencing input: PBMCs or T cells enriched from blood (not recorded which). The origin of the receptors is a woman in her 30s who had been exposed to COVID-19.

The gene calls are TRBV19 and TRBJ2-3; weak D call: TRBD2 (7 bases). In germline, CDR1 is LNHDA, CDR2 SQIVND (reference sequence). The CDR3 sequence is 16 residues long. Trimming stripped 6 bases from V and 2 bases from J, with 18 bases between. The CDR3 DNA reads TGTGCCAGTAGCCACGGGGGCGGGAGATTCACAGATACGCAGTATTTT. This translates into CASSHGGGRFTDTQYF.

This clone appeared a single time. The chain employs TRBV11-2 and TRBJ1-1, with D possibly TRBD1 on 5 matching bases. The V end lost 1 base, the J end lost 8 bases, and 11 bases lay between the germline ends. Germline CDR1 SGHAT, CDR2 FQNNGV. The CDR3 extends over 13 amino acids. CDR3 in amino acids: CASSLVRGGEAFF. The DNA of the CDR3 is TGTGCCAGCAGCTTAGTAAGGGGTGGCGAAGCTTTCTTT.

The chain has TRBV2 and TRBJ2-1; 7 bases line up with TRBD2. With 4 bases clipped from V and 8 bases from J, the junction kept 20 bases outside the gene matches. The CDR3 length is 18 residues. The V gene's germline CDR1 is SNHLY and CDR2 FYNNEI. The CDR3 DNA reads TGTGCCAGCAGTGGAGCCCGGGCAGCGGCGGGAGTTGGCCATGAGCAGTTCTTC. It translates to CASSGARAAAGVGHEQFF.

Here the CDR3 reads CASSVAGGHYSGNTIYF. The CDR3 DNA follows: TGTGCCAGCAGCGTAGCGGGGGGACACTACTCTGGAAACACCATATATTTT. The chain couples TRBV9 to TRBJ1-3, with D tentatively TRBD1 (6 bases). V was clipped by 0 bases and J by 0 bases, with 13 bases between them. The germline V gene encodes CDR1 SGDLS and CDR2 YYNGEE. The CDR3 covers 17 residues.

The chain uses TRBV27 and TRBJ2-7; D might be TRBD1 (5 bases). V lost 2 bases and J lost 0, with 11 bases in between. The CDR3 extends over 15 amino acids. Germline lookup yields CDR1 MNHEY and CDR2 SMNVEV (reference sequence). The CDR3 DNA sequence: TGTGCCAGCAGTTTAGGACATACCCTCTCCTACGAGCAGTACTTC. It encodes CASSLGHTLSYEQYF.

The chain has TRBV9 and TRBJ1-2; D is possibly TRBD1 (6 bases). The germline gives CDR1 SGDLS, CDR2 YYNGEE. CDR3 length equals 14 residues. The ends were cut back, 3 bases at V and 3 bases at J, with 12 bases in the middle. CDR3 sequence: CASSAGAKDYGYTF. The CDR3 nucleotides read TGTGCCAGCAGCGCAGGGGCCAAAGACTATGGCTACACCTTC.

This clone was found a few times. The CDR3: CASSFEEAEQFF. The DNA of the CDR3 is TGCGCCAGCAGCTTTGAGGAAGCGGAACAGTTCTTC. The chain employs TRBV5-1 and TRBJ2-1, with D perhaps TRBD2 (5 bases). Trimming took off 2 bases at V and 13 bases at J, with 13 bases between the two ends. The germline CDR1 and CDR2 sequences are SGHRS and YFSETQ. This CDR3 region has 12 residues.